The clone carrying this T cell receptor beta chain was counted a few times. The table came from immunoSEQ multiplex PCR; TCRdb's copy has only in-frame clones and leaves some out. Of 950,000 to 1,100,000 clones in the sample, 75% were seen once. Those who donated were healthy HIV-negative adults, with no recent acute infections or vaccinations reported. The sample comes from a study of shared clonotypes between healthy human individuals. Trimming cost V 2 bases and J 10 bases, with 12 bases left between them. The CDR3 runs to 14 residues. Germline lookup yields CDR1 SGHTA and CDR2 FQGTGA. This chain joins TRBV7-3 and TRBJ1-6; the D gene is possibly TRBD1 (5 bases). Sequences were obtained from memory CD4+ T cells sorted from blood. Subset defined: CD45RA-negative fraction. The TCR comes from a man aged 18 to 29 in good health. The CDR3 sequence: CASSLADKGSPLHF. CDR3 nucleotides: TGTGCCAGCAGCTTAGCGGACAAAGGCTCACCCCTCCACTTT.